This T cell receptor (beta chain) was found in a study of T cell responses to AZD1222 COVID-19 vaccine. Method: immunoSEQ multiplex PCR; TCRdb's copy keeps in-frame clones and lacks some. The sample lists 100,000 to 150,000 clones, roughly 90% occurring once. Trimming shortened V by 3 bases and J by 1 base, and 6 bases separated the two germline ends. This CDR3 comprises 13 residues. Germline CDR1 reads MDHEN; CDR2 reads SYDVKM. Broader study findings: Spike-specific TCR breadth and depth both grew after two AZD1222 doses. The study found vaccine-associated CD4 TCRs spanning spike, dominant at 160-218 and 743-854. Without day 14 samples, only post-peak T cell repertoires were studied. In the spike-specific TCR repertoire, nearly half reportedly target unmutated variant regions.

This clone was counted between two and nine times. Antigen unknown. The sample here was peripheral blood, taken 28 days after the second dose of the MenACWY control vaccine. The clonotype was recovered from an adult who received the MenACWY meningococcal vaccine as a control. The J gene is TRBJ1-1, the V gene TRBV28; D remains ambiguous. DNA for the CDR3: TGTGCCAGCAGTTTGGTAACGAACACTGAAGCTTTCTTT. This translates into CASSLVTNTEAFF. The variable domain in full, with the rest retrieved from reference TRBV28 and TRBJ1-1, is DVKVTQSSRYLVKRTGEKVFLECVQDMDHENMFWYRQDPGLGLRLIYFSYDVKMKEKGDIPEGYSVSREKKERFSLILESASTNQTSMYLCASSLVTNTEAFFGQGTRLTVV.